A selection of T cell receptor beta chains follows, all from one sample in a study of T cells in Graves' hyperthyroidism and ophthalmopathy. TCRdb used MiXCR to reprocess the multiplex PCR reads, holding one entry per CDR3 protein. The sample lists 550,000 to 700,000 distinct CDR3 sequences, 40% to 55% occurring once. Sample: peripheral blood or thyroid tissue (not recorded which). The receptor set was obtained from an adult woman with Graves' disease, either hyperthyroidism or ophthalmopathy (not recorded which). The CDR3 runs from the conserved cysteine through the conserved F or W. A D gene is named only where the DNA matches it firmly. Clone size is shown for a subset of rows, as once, few, many or a class of expanded clone.

J: TRBJ1-6; V: TRBV7-9; size: many; D: .; DNA: TGTGCCAGCAGCTCAGGGCAGTCCTATAATTCACCCCTCCACTTT; CDR3: CASSSGQSYNSPLHF
J: TRBJ2-2; V: TRBV7-3; size: many; D: TRBD1; DNA: TGTGCCAGCAGCCTCGGGACAGGGAACACCGGGGAGCTGTTTTTT; CDR3: CASSLGTGNTGELFF
J: TRBJ1-1; V: TRBV29-1; size: .; D: TRBD1; DNA: TGCAGCGTCGAGGGACAGGGGGCTTTGTACACTGAAGCTTTCTTT; CDR3: CSVEGQGALYTEAFF
J: TRBJ1-5; V: TRBV5-1; size: .; D: .; DNA: TGTGCCAGCAGCCAAGAGGTCAGGGCAAACCAGCCCCAGCATTTT; CDR3: CASSQEVRANQPQHF
J: TRBJ2-7; V: TRBV7-8; size: many; D: .; DNA: TGTGCCAGCAGCATGACACAGGGAGCGCAGTACTTC; CDR3: CASSMTQGAQYF
J: TRBJ1-2; V: TRBV18; size: many; D: .; DNA: TGTGCCAGCTCACCTGATGGCACTCGAAGCTACACCTTC; CDR3: CASSPDGTRSYTF
J: TRBJ2-7; V: TRBV29-1; size: .; D: TRBD1; DNA: TGCAGCGTCCGGGACAGAACATACGAGCAGTACTTC; CDR3: CSVRDRTYEQYF
J: TRBJ1-2; V: TRBV19; size: many; D: .; DNA: TGTGCCAGTAGCAGGGGAACTAACTATGGCTACACCTTC; CDR3: CASSRGTNYGYTF
J: TRBJ2-5; V: TRBV7-2; size: .; D: .; DNA: TGTGCCAGCAGCCGTAGTTCTCAGCCCCAGTACTTC; CDR3: CASSRSSQPQYF
J: TRBJ2-7; V: TRBV7-2; size: .; D: .; DNA: TGTGCCAGCAGCTTAGGTAGGACGCACTCCTACGAGCAGTACTTC; CDR3: CASSLGRTHSYEQYF
J: TRBJ1-6; V: TRBV5-6; size: .; D: TRBD1; DNA: TGTGCCAGCAGCCCGCAGACAGGGTCTAATTCACCCCTCCACTTT; CDR3: CASSPQTGSNSPLHF
J: TRBJ2-5; V: TRBV10-3; size: .; D: .; DNA: TGTGCCATCAGTGCGGCCGGGGACTACCAAGAGACCCAGTACTTC; CDR3: CAISAAGDYQETQYF